Each of the 4 T cell receptor beta chains below was sequenced from the same sample in a study of blood T cell repertoires in COVID-19. TCRdb's table, derived via immunoSEQ multiplex PCR, lists solely in-frame clones and lacks some. The table includes fewer than 200,000 clones, around 80% detected once. Sequencing was carried out using peripheral blood. These receptors were taken from a woman of 80 years or more with active or convalescent COVID-19.

The genes are TRBV28 and TRBJ1-6; 8 positions match TRBD1. The CDR3 has 15 residues. V dropped 3 bases and J dropped 9; count of bases not matched to a gene: 7. CDR1 is MDHEN and CDR2 is SYDVKM in the germline V gene. The CDR3 is CASSFGQGSGSPLHF. The DNA for the CDR3 is TGTGCCAGCAGTTTTGGACAGGGTTCTGGTTCACCCCTCCACTTT.

V gene TRBV18 combines with J gene TRBJ2-2, with TRBD2 as a possible D gene (6 bases). The V gene's germline CDR1 is KGHSH and CDR2 LQKENI. With 3 bases removed from V and 0 bases from J, the gap between germline ends came to 20 bases. The CDR3 runs to 19 residues. The CDR3 nucleotides are TGTGCCAGCTCACCCCGGGACTTGGGGTCCGGCGCGAACACCGGGGAGCTGTTTTTT. As protein: CASSPRDLGSGANTGELFF.

The V and J genes are TRBV6-1 and TRBJ1-4; no clear D. Trimming left V 3 bases short and J 11 bases short, with 19 bases between. The CDR3 length is 15 residues. Germline V CDR1 and CDR2: MNHNS, SASEGT. This CDR3 is CASSEVLGSGKKLFF. CDR3 nucleotides: TGTGCCAGCAGTGAGGTTCTTGGGTCGGGGAAGAAACTGTTTTTT.

The chain joins TRBV7-2 to TRBJ1-2; perhaps TRBD1 as D (6 bases). The CDR3 is 15 residues long. Trimming removed 6 bases from V and 4 bases from J, with 18 bases in between. Germline V gene data show CDR1 as SGHTA and CDR2 as FQGNSA. In DNA form, the CDR3 reads TGTGCCAGCAGGCTAGATATACAGGGCGGCTATGGCTACACCTTC. Protein sequence: CASRLDIQGGYGYTF.